These 23 T cell receptor beta chains were sequenced from one sample in a study of OX40 agonist ivuxolimab in advanced cancers. This table comes from immunoSEQ multiplex PCR, and its TCRdb copy is limited to in-frame clones, with some not included. The sample includes about 76,000 clones, 70% to 90% of them seen just once. The sample consisted of CD4+ or CD8+ T cells sorted from blood, taken in a trial of the OX40 agonist ivuxolimab. Receptors originate from an adult with an advanced solid tumor such as melanoma, head and neck, liver or kidney cancer.

The V gene is TRBV28, the J gene TRBJ2-7; a weak D match, TRBD2 (5 bases). The CDR3 has 15 residues. V shed 7 bases and J shed 0 bases, with 16 bases lying between them. Germline CDR1 and CDR2: MDHEN and SYDVKM. For the CDR3, the DNA is TGTGCCAGCATGGGTAGTAGCGAAAGCTCCTACGAGCAGTACTTC. As protein: CASMGSSESSYEQYF.

J is TRBJ2-5 and V is TRBV9; D might be TRBD1 (8 bases). V lost 4 bases to trimming and J lost 2 bases, with 15 bases between them. CDR3 length equals 15 residues. Germline CDR1 reads SGDLS; CDR2 reads YYNGEE. The CDR3 protein is CASSQGQGGQETQYF. CDR3 nucleotides: TGTGCCAGCAGCCAAGGACAGGGAGGGCAAGAGACCCAGTACTTC.

The CDR3 region has the DNA TGTGCCAGCAGCGTAGCGGGAGGATCCTACGAGCAGTACTTC. Translating gives CASSVAGGSYEQYF. This sequence joins TRBV27 and TRBJ2-7, with 10 bases identical to TRBD2. The CDR3 has 14 amino acids. The germline gives CDR1 MNHEY, CDR2 SMNVEV (reference sequence). With 6 bases clipped from V and 1 base from J, the junction kept 3 bases outside the gene matches.

The V call is TRBV7-2, the J call TRBJ1-6; no reliable D call. The germline V gene has CDR1 SGHTA and CDR2 FQGNSA. The CDR3 is made up of 12 amino acids. V was cut by 5 bases and J by 6 bases, with 5 bases left in between. CDR3 protein: CASSLLNSPLHF. For the CDR3, the DNA is TGTGCCAGCAGCCTTCTTAATTCACCCCTCCACTTT.

This chain links TRBV19 with TRBJ1-1, with a possible D match to TRBD1 (5 bases). CDR3 length equals 11 residues. CDR1 is LNHDA and CDR2 is SQIVND in the germline V gene (reference sequence). The V and J ends lost 5 bases and 5 bases respectively, with 6 bases between them. The CDR3 loop reads CASSGGTEAFF. The CDR3 DNA sequence: TGTGCCAGTAGTGGGGGGACTGAAGCTTTCTTT.

The chain couples TRBV6-6 to TRBJ2-7; D may correspond to TRBD1 or TRBD2 (5 bases each). This CDR3 spans 14 amino acids. Germline CDR1 is MNHNY and CDR2 is SVGAGI (reference sequence). V lost 3 bases, J lost 3 bases, and 12 bases lay in between. CDR3: CASSYAGTNYEQYF. In DNA form, the CDR3 reads TGTGCCAGCAGTTATGCCGGGACCAACTACGAGCAGTACTTC.

The count of this clone is one. V usage is TRBV7-9 and J usage is TRBJ2-7; D might be TRBD2 (6 bases). CDR3 length equals 16 residues. V lost 3 bases to trimming and J lost 4 bases, with 19 bases between them. Germline V lookup: CDR1 SEHNR, CDR2 FQNEAQ (reference sequence). This CDR3 is CASSLDEGLTFYEQYF. Here the CDR3 DNA reads TGTGCCAGCAGCTTGGACGAGGGACTGACTTTTTACGAGCAGTACTTC.

The chain links TRBV7-8 to TRBJ1-1, with D maybe TRBD1 (6 bases). The CDR3 spans 14 residues. Trimming left V 4 bases short and J 0 bases short, with 9 bases between. Germline V lookup: CDR1 SGHVS, CDR2 FQNEAQ. CDR3 loop: CASSSRGMNTEAFF. DNA of the CDR3: TGTGCCAGCAGCTCCAGGGGCATGAACACTGAAGCTTTCTTT.

The chain uses TRBV15 and TRBJ2-4; no clear D. There are 20 residues in the CDR3. The V end was cut by 0 bases, the J end by 0 bases, with 21 bases between. Germline V gene data show CDR1 as LNHNV and CDR2 as YYDKDF (reference sequence). CDR3 in amino acids: CATSRDLTLTLTLAKNIQYF. Written as DNA, the CDR3 is TGTGCCACCAGCAGAGACCTCACCCTCACCCTGACCTTAGCCAAAAACATTCAGTACTTC.

This clone has more than one count but fewer than ten. The chain is built from TRBV19 and TRBJ1-1, with unresolved D. Germline V lookup: CDR1 LNHDA, CDR2 SQIVND (reference sequence). The CDR3 contains 11 residues. V lost 5 bases and J 8 bases, leaving 9 bases between the germline ends. CDR3 DNA: TGTGCCAGTAGTTCGCGCCTCGAAGCTTTCTTT. The encoded protein is CASSSRLEAFF.

The V and J genes are TRBV7-2 and TRBJ2-1; D is possibly TRBD1 or TRBD2 (5 bases each). This CDR3 contains 15 residues. CDR1 is SGHTA and CDR2 is FQGNSA in the germline V gene. Trimming removed 4 bases from V and 10 bases from J, with 20 bases in between. Here the CDR3 DNA reads TGTGCCAGCAGCTCGAGGGGACCTACGGGGATCGAGCAGTTCTTC. This translates into CASSSRGPTGIEQFF.

This sequence joins TRBV5-6 and TRBJ2-7, with unresolved D. The CDR3 runs to 11 residues. With 1 base removed from V and 7 bases from J, the gap between germline ends came to 6 bases. Germline lookup yields CDR1 SGHDT and CDR2 YYEEEE. The CDR3 here is CASSLSAEQYF. The CDR3 DNA is TGTGCCAGCAGCTTGTCGGCTGAGCAGTACTTC.

The chain combines TRBV19 with TRBJ2-3; weak D call: TRBD2 (6 bases). From germline, CDR1 is LNHDA and CDR2 SQIVND (reference sequence). The V and J ends lost 5 bases and 8 bases respectively, with 11 bases between them. CDR3 length: 12 residues. The DNA of the CDR3 is TGTGCCAGTAGTCCCCAGGGAGGTACGCAGTATTTT. It specifies CASSPQGGTQYF.

The chain employs TRBV27 and TRBJ2-3, with 7 bases fitting TRBD1. Germline CDR1 and CDR2: MNHEY and SMNVEV (reference sequence). This CDR3 has 16 amino acids. V shed 5 bases, J shed 4 bases, and the junction held 12 bases outside the gene matches. CDR3 coding DNA: TGTGCCAGCAGTACCCTAAGGGGGCGCATCGCAGATACGCAGTATTTT. It specifies CASSTLRGRIADTQYF.

This sequence joins TRBV7-2 and TRBJ1-2; 9 bases fit TRBD1. This CDR3 contains 14 residues. Germline CDR1 is SGHTA and CDR2 is FQGNSA. Trimming took 6 bases from V and 3 from J; bases not matched to a gene: 5. In DNA form, the CDR3 reads TGTGCCAGCAGACTTCGGACAGGGGACTATGGCTACACCTTC. As protein: CASRLRTGDYGYTF.

This clone was found once. The gene calls are TRBV28 and TRBJ2-5; TRBD1 agrees at 9 bases. This CDR3 has 14 residues. V trimming: 5 bases; J trimming: 4 bases; junction bases outside the gene matches: 5. Germline lookup yields CDR1 MDHEN and CDR2 SYDVKM. The CDR3 coding sequence is TGTGCCAGCAGTCTCCGACAGGGGGTAGAGACCCAGTACTTC. It encodes CASSLRQGVETQYF. The full variable domain, in which reference TRBV28 and TRBJ2-5 provide the parts outside the CDR3, is DVKVTQSSRYLVKRTGEKVFLECVQDMDHENMFWYRQDPGLGLRLIYFSYDVKMKEKGDIPEGYSVSREKKERFSLILESASTNQTSMYLCASSLRQGVETQYFGPGTRLLVL.

This chain uses TRBV2 with TRBJ1-1; 7 bases are a match to TRBD1. Germline V lookup: CDR1 SNHLY, CDR2 FYNNEI. The V segment lost 2 bases and the J segment 3 bases; nucleotides outside the gene matches: 6. The CDR3 is made up of 15 amino acids. The CDR3 loop reads CASSEQAGGDTEAFF. The CDR3 nucleotides read TGTGCCAGCAGTGAACAGGCAGGGGGTGACACTGAAGCTTTCTTT.

This clone was seen just once. J is TRBJ2-1 and V is TRBV5-1; TRBD1 matches 7 bases. The germline V gene encodes CDR1 SGHRS and CDR2 YFSETQ. This CDR3 has 15 amino acids. With V trimmed by 2 bases and J by 5 bases, 7 bases remained unmatched. Written as DNA, the CDR3 is TGCGCCAGCAGCTTAGACCGACAGGGCAACAATGAGCAGTTCTTC. It is translated as CASSLDRQGNNEQFF.

The chain combines TRBV5-1 with TRBJ2-1; 7 nucleotides match TRBD2. Germline V gives CDR1 SGHRS, CDR2 YFSETQ. The CDR3 is 15 amino acids. The junction had 12 bases not matched to a gene; V was cut back by 4 bases and J by 8 bases. The DNA of the CDR3 is TGCGCCAGCAGCCGCTCCGGCGGGAGTAGGGATGAGCAGTTCTTC. This sequence encodes CASSRSGGSRDEQFF. The full variable domain, its missing parts supplied by reference TRBV5-1 and TRBJ2-1, is KAGVTQTPRYLIKTRGQQVTLSCSPISGHRSVSWYQQTPGQGLQFLFEYFSETQRNKGNFPGRFSGRQFSNSRSEMNVSTLELGDSALYLCASSRSGGSRDEQFFGPGTRLTVL.

V and J are TRBV29-1 and TRBJ2-5, with D unclear. The better agreement between TRBJ2-7 and the DNA end casts doubt on the J call. From germline, CDR1 is SQVTM and CDR2 ANQGSEA. The CDR3 loop spans 13 amino acids. The CDR3 here is CSQRLGSLHEQYF. The CDR3 DNA reads as TGCAGCCAACGCCTGGGCTCCTTGCACGAGCAGTACTTC.

V is TRBV4-1 and J is TRBJ2-1; TRBD2 matches at 7 bases. CDR3 length equals 16 residues. Germline loops: CDR1 MGHRA, CDR2 YSYEKL. V lost 4 bases to trimming and J lost 5 bases; unmatched junction nucleotides: 11. The CDR3 DNA reads as TGCGCCAGCAGCCCATCCCGGGGTCTAGCGGACAATGAGCAGTTCTTC. This translates into CASSPSRGLADNEQFF.

The chain has TRBV7-3 and TRBJ1-1; D gene uncertain. The CDR3 is 14 residues long. Germline V gene data show CDR1 as SGHTA and CDR2 as FQGTGA. With 6 bases removed from V and 5 bases from J, the gap between germline ends came to 16 bases. The CDR3 DNA sequence: TGTGCCAGCAGGGGGTCTCGCGCTGGAACTGAAGCTTTCTTT. Protein: CASRGSRAGTEAFF.

This clone was found once. The rearrangement joins TRBV7-9 to TRBJ1-3; D is uncertain. Looked up from germline, CDR1 is SEHNR and CDR2 is FQNEAQ (reference sequence). There are 17 residues in the CDR3. Trimming shortened V by 4 bases and J by 0 bases, and 16 bases separated the two germline ends. The CDR3 DNA follows: TGTGCCAGCAGCTCCTCTCCACAGATGAGCTCTGGAAACACCATATATTTT. It codes for CASSSSPQMSSGNTIYF.